This T cell receptor (beta chain) was sequenced during a study of T-cell memory formation after mild COVID-19. TCRdb recomputed calls from the 5' RACE reads with MiXCR, one row per CDR3 protein. The sample carries a few hundred thousand distinct CDR3 sequences, 20% to 25% recorded once. This clonotype has a handful of counts. Germline trimming cut 5 bases from V and 4 bases from J; bases unmatched to any gene: 7. This CDR3 region has 14 residues. Germline V gene lookup returns CDR1 MNHEY and CDR2 SVGAGI. The sequence was collected from an adult woman who had mild COVID-19 (a few samples of this study predate the infection). Cell type and time point are not known. V usage is TRBV6-5 and J usage is TRBJ2-7; 8 bases align to TRBD2. The sample was PBMCs or a T cell subset sorted from them (not recorded which). CDR3 sequence: CASSQLSGTYEQYF. The CDR3 DNA sequence: TGTGCCAGCAGTCAACTTAGCGGGACTTACGAGCAGTACTTC.